These T cell receptor beta chains were read from a single sample in a study of shared clonotypes between healthy human individuals. TCRdb keeps only in-frame clones here, not all; method: immunoSEQ multiplex PCR. The data contain millions of clones, 85% to 95% of them singletons. The sample comprised naive CD8+ T cells from PBMCs. The receptors originated from a man aged 18 to 30 in good health. Some clones in this sample may be carry-over from other donors' samples. Both conserved end residues are trimmed from each CDR3. Each record gives: V gene, clone size, J gene, CDR3 protein. Clone size is shown for a subset of rows, as once, few, many or a class of expanded clone.

>TRBV11-2|-|TRBJ2-7
ASSTQSRDRARGEQY
>TRBV28|-|TRBJ1-2
ASSRQGRIYGYT
>TRBV9|-|TRBJ1-2
ASSGGLINGYT
>TRBV28|-|TRBJ1-3
ASSRIIGDLRSGNTIY
>TRBV7-2|-|TRBJ2-7
ASSHPGQGIREQY
>TRBV10-3|-|TRBJ2-1
AISEPAGGDEQF
>TRBV10-3|-|TRBJ2-3
ASPQRDTQY
>TRBV27|-|TRBJ2-2
ASSSLLAGGGGELF
>TRBV7-9|-|TRBJ2-2
ASSWYSHTGELF
>TRBV5-1|-|TRBJ2-7
ASSLGRENHEQY
>TRBV18|-|TRBJ1-6
ASSGTDNSPLH
>TRBV27|-|TRBJ2-1
ASLGLYNEQF
>TRBV15|-|TRBJ1-3
ATSREDSSGNTIY
>TRBV7-9|-|TRBJ1-2
ASSPKGGGGYT
>TRBV7-3|-|TRBJ1-1
ASSPQLNTEAF
>TRBV7-9|few|TRBJ2-5
ASSYQETQY
>TRBV5-1|-|TRBJ2-7
ASSPRGDEQY
>TRBV7-9|-|TRBJ2-2
ASRLTSGGNTGELF
>TRBV14|-|TRBJ2-3
ASSYLDLGFTDTQY
>TRBV7-3|-|TRBJ2-7
ASSPRTSGSIDEQY
>TRBV6-5|-|TRBJ2-3
ASTSVGAGTDTQY
>TRBV5-1|-|TRBJ1-2
ASSIEQGLGGGYT
>TRBV10-3|-|TRBJ2-7
AINDGTGHLEQY
>TRBV27|-|TRBJ2-7
ASGLDRAHEQY
>TRBV7-2|-|TRBJ1-1
ASSPVGGGTEAF
>TRBV27|-|TRBJ2-1
ASSLLAGGPNEQF
>TRBV4-3|once|TRBJ2-2
ASSQDSAGAMTGELF
>TRBV5-4|-|TRBJ1-2
ASSNRQGDGYT
>TRBV4-3|-|TRBJ1-5
ASSQDSPAGGTQPQH
>TRBV28|-|TRBJ1-1
ASSPPQGEEAF
>TRBV11-2|-|TRBJ2-7
ASSHYGTKTYEQY
>TRBV5-1|-|TRBJ2-7
ASSLLPSGRYEQY
>TRBV27|-|TRBJ2-1
ASSPIWESSDEQF
>TRBV27|once|TRBJ2-7
ASSLERALFSYEQY
>TRBV7-2|-|TRBJ2-1
ASSLGVRAYNEQF
>TRBV7-8|-|TRBJ1-5
ASSGQQGAGNQPQH
>TRBV9|-|TRBJ2-1
ASSVVPSGYEQF
>TRBV2|-|TRBJ1-4
ASRSRDGREKLF
>TRBV11-3|-|TRBJ2-7
ASSLAQGYEQY
>TRBV12-5|-|TRBJ2-7
ASGLPTVPGAYKPPAYEQY
>TRBV27|-|TRBJ1-5
ASSPGRVSQPQH
>TRBV7-3|-|TRBJ2-3
ASSSTGGRGDTQY
>TRBV9|-|TRBJ1-3
ASSEGMSGNTIY
>TRBV9|-|TRBJ2-7
ASSEYVGGEQY
>TRBV27|-|TRBJ1-5
ASSLLIGDQPQH
>TRBV4-2|-|TRBJ2-1
ASSQDWVSEADYYNEQF
>TRBV19|once|TRBJ2-1
ASSIAPNEQF
>TRBV29-1|-|TRBJ2-7
SVDTGGSYEQY
>TRBV13|-|TRBJ1-4
ASSHTGGEKLF
>TRBV7-6|-|TRBJ1-2
ASSLGDGYT
>TRBV27|-|TRBJ2-2
ASSFRAANTGELF
>TRBV7-7|-|TRBJ2-1
ASSLDSGGRNEQF
>TRBV9|-|TRBJ2-7
ASSNGQGYEQY
>TRBV4-3|-|TRBJ2-7
ASSPTEEPGPYEQY
>TRBV2|-|TRBJ2-7
ASIDRDTSYEQY